This TCR beta chain was observed in a study of identical twins. Study results and caveats: The study found excess low generation probability among twin-shared out-of-frame alpha sequences. Among monozygotic twins, out-of-frame TCR alpha sharing exceeded what models predicted.

In regard to this clonotype: Its antigen is undetermined.

TCRdb passed the 5' RACE reads through MiXCR, listing each CDR3 protein once. The table has under 400,000 distinct CDR3 sequences, approximately 9.1% seen once. Sequencing was done on a sample of naive T cells sorted from blood. This TCR was recovered from a woman in her forties or fifties in good health.

CDR3: CASSQAWDEELFF. The CDR3 coding sequence is TGCGCCAGCAGCCAAGCGTGGGACGAGGAGCTGTTTTTT. The chain carries TRBV4-1 and TRBJ2-2; either TRBD1 or TRBD2 may fit D (5 bases each). This CDR3 has 13 residues. Per germline, CDR1 MGHRA and CDR2 YSYEKL. Trimming left V 1 base short and J 10 bases short, with 10 bases between.